The text below deals with one T cell receptor (beta chain). Its antigen is currently unknown. This sample was included in a study of cytomegalovirus exposure and HLA in healthy donors. Overall study results and limits: TCR beta chain V- and J-gene trimming was linked, in a later analysis, to a missense variant in DCLRE1C. Later on, an analysis found that several of the most significant clusters appeared to be linked to common viral pathogens, which included parvovirus B19.

Each donor's status was that of a healthy bone marrow donor. The PCR ran on 60 Vbeta and 13 Jbeta primers. Some clones are missing from TCRdb's copy, which holds only in-frame ones; the method was immunoSEQ multiplex PCR. The sample includes about 180,000 clones, roughly three quarters seen only once; the top ten take 2% to 3%. Specimen: PBMCs. This TCR was sampled from a woman aged 25 to 39 in good health and CMV-seropositive.

Here the CDR3 reads CASSPGQGRQTQYF. CDR3 DNA: TGTGCCAGCAGTCCGGGACAGGGCAGGCAGACCCAGTACTTC. This chain joins TRBV6-1 and TRBJ2-5, with 9 bases fitting TRBD1. The trim removed 5 bases at V and 6 bases at J, leaving 7 bases unmatched. The CDR3 contains 14 residues. Germline CDR1 is MNHNS and CDR2 is SASEGT.